Listed below are T cell receptor beta chains from one sample, sequenced in a study of blood T cell repertoires in COVID-19. Repertoires were generated with immunoSEQ multiplex PCR, while TCRdb's copy carries only in-frame clones and drops some. The table shows 30,000 to 50,000 clones, with approximately 79% occurring only once. The sequenced material came from peripheral blood. The receptors were gathered from a man aged 70 or older with acute or convalescent COVID-19. The CDR3 runs from the conserved cysteine through the conserved F or W. Each record gives: J gene, V gene, clone size, CDR3 length, CDR3 protein. Size values are once, few and many counts, or a class for expanded clones, and some rows have none.

>TRBJ2-1|TRBV9|.|18
CASSVEEESGRTYNEQFF
>TRBJ2-1|TRBV4-3|once|16
CASSQDLAGGANEQFF
>TRBJ2-1|TRBV5-1|once|14
CASNWASGIDEQFF
>TRBJ2-3|TRBV5-1|.|16
CASSIWTSTDTDTQYF
>TRBJ1-2|TRBV24-1|.|11
CATSDSDRGTF
>TRBJ1-5|TRBV5-1|.|14
CASSFTGQGQPQHF
>TRBJ1-1|TRBV18|.|12
CASSRPNTEAFF
>TRBJ2-3|TRBV28|.|13
CASRDSSTDTQYF
>TRBJ2-1|TRBV24-1|.|15
CATSDFVGGANEQFF
>TRBJ1-3|TRBV11-2|.|16
CASSFGGTVSGNTIYF
>TRBJ1-1|TRBV7-9|.|14
CASSLAREDTEAFF
>TRBJ2-3|TRBV2|.|12
CADGTRLDTQYF
>TRBJ2-3|TRBV24-1|.|11
CATSVYGTQYF
>TRBJ1-2|TRBV14|.|13
CASSPGTDRGYTF
>TRBJ2-1|TRBV28|.|16
CASSFLGGDRGNEQFF